A selection of T cell receptor beta chains follows, all from one sample in a study of shared clonotypes between healthy human individuals. Data came from immunoSEQ multiplex PCR; TCRdb stores just in-frame clones and leaves some out. The data hold around 2.5 million clones, with more than 85% observed a single time. What was sequenced was naive CD4+ T cells from PBMCs. The receptors were gathered from a man aged 18 to 35 in good health. Some clones in this sample may be carry-over from other donors' samples. Each CDR3 is given with its conserved first and last residue. The D gene is left open where the match is weak. Not all rows give a size; the values are once, few, many and, for expanded clones, a class.

size: NA; J: TRBJ2-1; V: TRBV5-1; D: NA; DNA: TGCGCCAGCAGCTTTAGTGATGAGCAGTTCTTC; CDR3: CASSFSDEQFF
size: NA; J: TRBJ2-3; V: TRBV5-1; D: NA; DNA: TGCGCCAGCCACGAACCCGGCACAGATACGCAGTATTTT; CDR3: CASHEPGTDTQYF
size: once; J: TRBJ1-4; V: TRBV4-1; D: TRBD1; DNA: TGCGCCAGCAGCCAAGTATTCCAATACAGGGGCGCAACTAATGAAAAACTGTTTTTT; CDR3: CASSQVFQYRGATNEKLFF
size: NA; J: TRBJ2-1; V: TRBV4-3; D: NA; DNA: TGCGCCAGCAGCCAAATTACAGCTCTAGCGAGTCTACGGGGGAATGAGCAGTTCTTC; CDR3: CASSQITALASLRGNEQFF
size: NA; J: TRBJ1-5; V: TRBV15; D: NA; DNA: TGTGCCACCAGCAGAGATTCGGGTCAGCCCCAGCATTTT; CDR3: CATSRDSGQPQHF
size: NA; J: TRBJ2-1; V: TRBV7-3; D: NA; DNA: TGTGCCAGCAGCGTAGCGGCCGCCAACAATGAGCAGTTCTTC; CDR3: CASSVAAANNEQFF
size: NA; J: TRBJ1-4; V: TRBV9; D: TRBD1; DNA: TGTGCCAGCAGCGTTGGCCAGGGGGTGTATGAAAAACTGTTTTTT; CDR3: CASSVGQGVYEKLFF
size: NA; J: TRBJ2-1; V: TRBV28; D: TRBD2; DNA: TGTGCCAGCAGTTTCGGACTAGCGGGAGGCTATGAGCAGTTCTTC; CDR3: CASSFGLAGGYEQFF
size: NA; J: TRBJ2-1; V: TRBV7-2; D: TRBD2; DNA: TGTGCCAGCAGCTTAGTCGCAGCGGGAGCCTACAATGAGCAGTTCTTC; CDR3: CASSLVAAGAYNEQFF
size: few; J: TRBJ1-2; V: TRBV30; D: NA; DNA: TGTGCCTGGAGTCTCACCGGGACGGCCTATGGCTACACCTTC; CDR3: CAWSLTGTAYGYTF
size: NA; J: TRBJ2-1; V: TRBV11-3; D: NA; DNA: TGTGCCAGCAGCTTAGGACAGCTGAGAAATGAGCAGTTCTTC; CDR3: CASSLGQLRNEQFF
size: NA; J: TRBJ2-3; V: TRBV27; D: NA; DNA: TGTGCCAGCAGTTTAAGTAGCGCGAGCACAGATACGCAGTATTTT; CDR3: CASSLSSASTDTQYF
size: NA; J: TRBJ2-3; V: TRBV18; D: NA; DNA: TGTGCCAGCTCACCACCAGGAGCAGATACGCAGTATTTT; CDR3: CASSPPGADTQYF
size: NA; J: TRBJ1-2; V: TRBV28; D: NA; DNA: TGTGCCACACGGGGGGCGTCCTATGGCTACACCTTC; CDR3: CATRGASYGYTF
size: NA; J: TRBJ2-1; V: TRBV28; D: NA; DNA: TGTGCCAGCACGGCCGAGTTCCTCTCCTACAATGAGCAGTTCTTC; CDR3: CASTAEFLSYNEQFF
size: once; J: TRBJ1-6; V: TRBV7-6; D: NA; DNA: TGTGCCAGCAGCTTAGAGGGTCATTCACCCCTCCACTTT; CDR3: CASSLEGHSPLHF
size: NA; J: TRBJ2-4; V: TRBV7-2; D: TRBD2; DNA: TGTGCCAGCAGCTTTTCCGGGACTAGCGGGAAGGGAAACATTCAGTACTTC; CDR3: CASSFSGTSGKGNIQYF
size: NA; J: TRBJ2-1; V: TRBV28; D: NA; DNA: TGTGCCAGCAGTGACCTTAGCGGCCGCTCCTACAATGAGCAATTCTTC; CDR3: CASSDLSGRSYNEQFF
size: NA; J: TRBJ2-3; V: TRBV25-1; D: TRBD2; DNA: TGTGCCAGCAGTGAATGGACTAGCGGGAGACACACAGATACGCAGTATTTT; CDR3: CASSEWTSGRHTDTQYF
size: NA; J: TRBJ2-3; V: TRBV7-3; D: NA; DNA: TGTGCCAGCAGCGAGGGACCTTCGCAGTATTTT; CDR3: CASSEGPSQYF
size: NA; J: TRBJ2-7; V: TRBV6-6; D: NA; DNA: TGTGCCAGCAGTTTGGACAGCTTCTACGAGCAGTACTTC; CDR3: CASSLDSFYEQYF
size: NA; J: TRBJ1-1; V: TRBV5-1; D: TRBD1; DNA: TGCGCCAGCAGCTTGGGTAACAGGGGGTTGGACACTGAAGCTTTCTTT; CDR3: CASSLGNRGLDTEAFF
size: NA; J: TRBJ1-2; V: TRBV7-6; D: TRBD1; DNA: TGTGCCAGCAGCCCCCGGGACAGGGTAAACTATGGCTACACCTTC; CDR3: CASSPRDRVNYGYTF
size: NA; J: TRBJ1-5; V: TRBV28; D: NA; DNA: TGTGCCAGCAGTTCCTTCGGCAGGAGCAATCAGCCCCAGCATTTT; CDR3: CASSSFGRSNQPQHF
size: NA; J: TRBJ2-7; V: TRBV28; D: NA; DNA: TGTGCCAGCAGCTCGACAGGACTTACCTACGAGCAGTACTTC; CDR3: CASSSTGLTYEQYF
size: NA; J: TRBJ1-3; V: TRBV9; D: TRBD1; DNA: TGTGCCAGCAGCGATCCCCAGGGGGCCGGTTACTCTGGAAACACCATATATTTT; CDR3: CASSDPQGAGYSGNTIYF
size: NA; J: TRBJ2-7; V: TRBV15; D: NA; DNA: TGTGCCACCAGCAGAGATCCCAATCGACCTTACGAGCAGTACTTC; CDR3: CATSRDPNRPYEQYF
size: NA; J: TRBJ1-4; V: TRBV6-5; D: TRBD1; DNA: TGTGCCAGCAGGGAACTGGGACAGGGAAAAGAAAAACTGTTTTTT; CDR3: CASRELGQGKEKLFF
size: NA; J: TRBJ2-7; V: TRBV6-1; D: NA; DNA: TGTGCCAGCATCCCCACGATCGGGTTCAATTACGAGCAGTACTTC; CDR3: CASIPTIGFNYEQYF
size: NA; J: TRBJ2-5; V: TRBV5-1; D: TRBD2; DNA: TGCGCCAGCAGCGGTTCTGGAGGGACTAGCGGGAACCAAGAGACCCAGTACTTC; CDR3: CASSGSGGTSGNQETQYF
size: NA; J: TRBJ1-1; V: TRBV7-3; D: NA; DNA: TGTGCCAGCAGCTTAAATCCAGCAGGGTCCACTGAAGCTTTCTTT; CDR3: CASSLNPAGSTEAFF
size: NA; J: TRBJ1-2; V: TRBV7-2; D: NA; DNA: TGTGCCAGCAGCTTAAATCTCGGACGGACAGACTATGGCTACACCTTC; CDR3: CASSLNLGRTDYGYTF
size: NA; J: TRBJ2-7; V: TRBV10-2; D: TRBD2; DNA: TGCGCCAGCAGTGAAGGGACTAGCGTTTACGAGCAGTACTTC; CDR3: CASSEGTSVYEQYF
size: NA; J: TRBJ2-7; V: TRBV30; D: NA; DNA: TGTGCCTGGGACAGAGAACAGGGCCACGAGCAGTACTTC; CDR3: CAWDREQGHEQYF
size: NA; J: TRBJ2-6; V: TRBV6-4; D: NA; DNA: TGTGCCAGCAGACTCTGGGGCCTACGGGGCCTGACTTTC; CDR3: CASRLWGLRGLTF
size: NA; J: TRBJ1-2; V: TRBV6-1; D: TRBD1; DNA: TGTGCCAGCAGACAAGGACAGGGCTATGGCTACACCTTC; CDR3: CASRQGQGYGYTF